A single sample is the source of the 25 T cell receptor beta chains below, sequenced in a study of PD-L1 blockade in urothelial cancer. The protocol was immunoSEQ multiplex PCR, while the TCRdb copy is restricted to in-frame clones and leaves out a portion. Of about 130,000 clones listed, approximately 85% were seen once; the top ten hold about 2.4%. Time point meaning: peripheral blood 6 weeks after treatment start. Source: PBMCs, taken around atezolizumab (anti-PD-L1) treatment. These TCRs come from a man aged 50 to 59 with urothelial cancer.

The chain uses TRBV5-6 and TRBJ1-2; D may be TRBD1 (5 bases). The CDR3 length is 15 residues. The germline V gene encodes CDR1 SGHDT and CDR2 YYEEEE. V lost 4 bases and J 4 bases, leaving 17 bases between the germline ends. CDR3 DNA: TGTGCCAGCAGCCGATTGGGGGGGAGAGGCTATGGCTACACCTTC. Its translation is CASSRLGGRGYGYTF.

The rearrangement links TRBV15 to TRBJ2-7; 7 positions match TRBD1. V lost 1 base to trimming and J lost 3 bases; unmatched junction nucleotides: 3. The germline CDR1 and CDR2 sequences are LNHNV and YYDKDF (reference sequence). This CDR3 is 14 amino acids long. In DNA form, the CDR3 reads TGTGCCACCAGCAGAGGGCAGGGGGACTACGAGCAGTACTTC. The encoded protein is CATSRGQGDYEQYF.

Regarding this clone: One end of the junction is discordant with germline, which a read error may explain. V is TRBV7-7 and J is TRBJ2-5; 11 nucleotides agree with TRBD2. Germline CDR1 reads SSHAT; CDR2 reads FNYEAQ (reference sequence). This CDR3 has 15 residues. The CDR3 here is CASSFTSGSGETQYF. In nucleotides, the CDR3 is TGTGCTAGCAGCTTTACTAGCGGGAGTGGGGAGACCCAGTACTTC.

The J gene is TRBJ1-5, the V gene TRBV6-6; D might be TRBD1 (6 bases). The germline V and J ends were trimmed by 1 base and 7 bases, with 17 bases remaining between them. This CDR3 spans 16 amino acids. Germline CDR1 is MNHNY and CDR2 is SVGAGI (reference sequence). The CDR3 region has the DNA TGTGCCAGCAGTTACTGGTCAGGGGATCCGGGGCAGCCCCAGCATTTT. It is translated as CASSYWSGDPGQPQHF.

This clone showed up just once. The chain has TRBV7-2 and TRBJ2-5; 11 nucleotides agree with TRBD2. The CDR3 extends over 16 amino acids. Germline V gene sequence: CDR1 SGHTA, CDR2 FQGNSA. Trimming at V came to 1 base and at J to 4 bases, leaving 5 bases not matched to a gene. Here the CDR3 DNA reads TGTGCCAGCAGCTTAGGCCTAGCGGGAGGCCGAGAGACCCAGTACTTC. Protein product: CASSLGLAGGRETQYF.

This chain's CDR3 is CASSPRNGDTQYF. CDR3 in DNA: TGTGCCAGCTCACCCCGAAACGGGGATACGCAGTATTTT. The rearrangement uses TRBV18 and TRBJ2-3; D remains unclear. Germline loops: CDR1 KGHSH, CDR2 LQKENI. Trimming took off 3 bases at V and 6 bases at J, with 10 bases between the two ends. The CDR3 covers 13 residues.

V and J are TRBV7-2 and TRBJ1-2; 8 positions match TRBD1. CDR1 and CDR2 from the germline V gene are SGHTA and FQGNSA. This CDR3 is built from 15 residues. V shed 8 bases, J shed 1 base, and the junction held 9 bases outside the gene matches. The CDR3 region has the DNA TGTGCCAGCGGTGGTTGGGACAGGAATAACTATGGCTACACCTTC. Protein product: CASGGWDRNNYGYTF.

The rearrangement links TRBV4-2 to TRBJ2-1, with D perhaps TRBD2 (5 bases). Germline CDR1 and CDR2: LGHNA and YNFKEQ. V was clipped by 1 base and J by 12 bases, with 22 bases between them. The CDR3 covers 16 residues. The CDR3 sequence: CASSQGGGGPEWGQFF. In DNA form, the CDR3 reads TGTGCCAGCAGCCAAGGTGGCGGAGGCCCAGAATGGGGGCAGTTCTTC.

The chain is built from TRBV5-1 and TRBJ2-5; D gene uncertain. Germline CDR1 and CDR2: SGHRS and YFSETQ. The CDR3 is 15 residues long. Trimming left V 3 bases short and J 4 bases short, with 16 bases between. The CDR3 protein is CASSSDTLRGETQYF. Here the CDR3 DNA reads TGCGCCAGCAGCTCGGATACTCTCCGAGGAGAGACCCAGTACTTC.

The J gene is TRBJ2-7, the V gene TRBV5-5, with 8 bases fitting TRBD1. V shed 7 bases and J 7 bases; nucleotides not matched to a gene: 13. Germline V lookup: CDR1 SGHKS, CDR2 YYEKEE (reference sequence). There are 14 residues in the CDR3. The CDR3 region is CASRATQGAGEQYF. The CDR3 DNA follows: TGTGCCAGCCGTGCCACCCAGGGGGCGGGTGAGCAGTACTTC. The full variable domain, with the rest looked up from reference TRBV5-5 and TRBJ2-7, is DAGVTQSPTHLIKTRGQQVTLRCSPISGHKSVSWYQQVLGQGPQFIFQYYEKEERGRGNFPDRFSARQFPNYSSELNVNALLLGDSALYLCASRATQGAGEQYFGPGTRLTVT.

V gene TRBV28 combines with J gene TRBJ2-7; 9 bases are shared with TRBD1. V shed 6 bases and J 0 bases; nucleotides not matched to a gene: 6. This CDR3 is built from 15 residues. Germline-derived CDR1 and CDR2 are MDHEN and SYDVKM. CDR3 coding DNA: TGTGCCAGCAGCCAAGAGGGACAGGGCTCCTACGAGCAGTACTTC. It translates to CASSQEGQGSYEQYF.

The rearrangement links TRBV5-1 to TRBJ1-5; TRBD1 is a possible D gene (5 bases). The germline gives CDR1 SGHRS, CDR2 YFSETQ. The CDR3 totals 16 residues. Trimming removed 0 bases at V and 4 bases at J, with 14 bases between. Here the CDR3 reads CASSLGPQGSNQPQHF. The CDR3 DNA follows: TGCGCCAGCAGCTTGGGACCTCAGGGCAGTAATCAGCCCCAGCATTTT.

The chain carries TRBV27 and TRBJ2-7, with 9 bases fitting TRBD1. The CDR3 spans 14 residues. V dropped 5 bases and J dropped 4; count of bases not matched to a gene: 6. Germline V gene lookup returns CDR1 MNHEY and CDR2 SMNVEV (reference sequence). The CDR3 bases are TGTGCCAGCAGTCCCTTGGGACAGGGATACGAGCAGTACTTC. The encoded protein is CASSPLGQGYEQYF.

This chain connects TRBV29-1 to TRBJ1-2; 8 bases align to TRBD1. The germline CDR1 and CDR2 sequences are SQVTM and ANQGSEA. This CDR3 is 13 amino acids long. V shed 3 bases and J 6 bases; nucleotides not matched to a gene: 6. The CDR3 DNA reads as TGCAGCGTTGATGGGACAGGACTGAATGGCTACACCTTC. Protein product: CSVDGTGLNGYTF.

The chain employs TRBV5-6 and TRBJ1-2; TRBD1 agrees at 8 bases. CDR1 and CDR2 from the germline V gene are SGHDT and YYEEEE. The CDR3 is made up of 13 amino acids. J gave up 8 bases and V 2 bases, and 5 bases lay outside the gene matches. The CDR3 bases are TGTGCCAGCAGCTTTGACAGGGGCCGGGGCTACACCTTC. Protein product: CASSFDRGRGYTF. The complete variable domain, with remaining parts taken from reference TRBV5-6 and TRBJ1-2, reads DAGVTQSPTHLIKTRGQQVTLRCSPKSGHDTVSWYQQALGQGPQFIFQYYEEEERQRGNFPDRFSGHQFPNYSSELNVNALLLGDSALYLCASSFDRGRGYTFGSGTRLTVV.

In this sample, this clone turned up once. CDR3 sequence reads: CASSYTGRGEKLFF. CDR3 DNA sequence: TGTGCCAGCAGTTATACAGGGAGGGGCGAAAAACTGTTTTTT. The chain joins TRBV6-6 to TRBJ1-4; maybe TRBD1 (6 bases). Trimming removed 3 bases from V and 8 bases from J, with 13 bases in between. The CDR3 spans 14 residues. Germline V gene lookup returns CDR1 MNHNY and CDR2 SVGAGI (reference sequence).

CDR3 DNA sequence: TGTGCCAGCAGCCAAGATTACGGGAGGGCCGGCGGTGAGCAGTTCTTC. Protein: CASSQDYGRAGGEQFF. The V call is TRBV4-2, the J call TRBJ2-1, with 8 positions matching TRBD2. Germline values: CDR1 LGHNA, CDR2 YNFKEQ. The CDR3 totals 16 residues. Unmatched junction bases numbered 10, after V lost 0 bases and J lost 9 bases.

This rearrangement joins TRBV18 to TRBJ1-2; D gene unclear. This CDR3 has 15 residues. The germline V and J ends were trimmed by 5 bases and 4 bases, with 17 bases remaining between them. The germline gives CDR1 KGHSH, CDR2 LQKENI. The CDR3 loop is CASSSSAGSGYGYTF. The CDR3 DNA follows: TGTGCCAGCTCATCTTCCGCCGGGAGTGGCTATGGCTACACCTTC.

The chain is built from TRBV5-1 and TRBJ2-5; a weak D match, TRBD2 (9 bases). Deletions cut 2 bases from V and 0 bases from J, with 20 bases between. The CDR3 consists of 18 residues. Germline lookup yields CDR1 SGHRS and CDR2 YFSETQ. This chain's CDR3 is CASSFTGGAGGDQETQYF. For the CDR3, the DNA is TGCGCCAGCAGCTTCACAGGGGGAGCGGGAGGAGACCAAGAGACCCAGTACTTC. The whole variable domain, filled in from reference TRBV5-1 and TRBJ2-5, reads KAGVTQTPRYLIKTRGQQVTLSCSPISGHRSVSWYQQTPGQGLQFLFEYFSETQRNKGNFPGRFSGRQFSNSRSEMNVSTLELGDSALYLCASSFTGGAGGDQETQYFGPGTRLLVL.

The chain joins TRBV18 to TRBJ2-7, with D uncertain. In germline, CDR1 is KGHSH, CDR2 LQKENI. The length of the CDR3 is 12 residues. V lost 7 bases and J 1 base, leaving 8 bases between the germline ends. CDR3 amino acids: CASFTFSYEQYF. CDR3 bases: TGTGCCAGCTTTACATTTTCCTACGAGCAGTACTTC.

The V call is TRBV28, the J call TRBJ1-6; 11 bases fit TRBD1. The J segment lost 13 bases and the V segment lost 5 bases, leaving 7 bases of the junction unmatched. The CDR3 covers 14 residues. The germline V gene encodes CDR1 MDHEN and CDR2 SYDVKM. Here the CDR3 reads CASSRDRGFSPLHF. DNA for the CDR3: TGTGCCAGCAGTCGGGACAGGGGGTTTTCGCCCCTCCACTTT.

The chain joins TRBV6-4 to TRBJ2-7, with TRBD2 as a possible D gene (6 bases). The CDR3 is 15 amino acids. Trimming stripped 2 bases from V and 5 bases from J, with 16 bases between. The germline gives CDR1 MRHNA, CDR2 SNTAGT. The CDR3 loop reads CASSDVSPSENEQYF. DNA for the CDR3: TGTGCCAGCAGTGACGTGTCTCCTAGCGAGAACGAGCAGTACTTC.

This clone was picked up a small number of times. The same CDR3 also results from other DNA sequences found in this sample. The rearrangement joins TRBV6-5 to TRBJ1-5, with D unresolved. Trimming cost V 6 bases and J 4 bases, with 10 bases left between them. The length of the CDR3 is 13 residues. Germline V gives CDR1 MNHEY, CDR2 SVGAGI. This chain's CDR3 is CASSLQQNQPQHF. CDR3 nucleotides: TGTGCCAGCAGCCTACAGCAAAATCAGCCCCAGCATTTT.

The chain combines TRBV19 with TRBJ2-1, with 8 bases lining up with TRBD2. The V segment lost 7 bases and the J segment 7 bases; nucleotides outside the gene matches: 15. The CDR3 has 16 amino acids. The germline gives CDR1 LNHDA, CDR2 SQIVND (reference sequence). CDR3 loop: CASTNQGAGVNNEQFF. CDR3 bases: TGTGCCAGTACCAATCAGGGAGCGGGAGTCAATAATGAGCAGTTCTTC.

The chain combines TRBV19 with TRBJ1-5, with a weak D call TRBD1 (6 bases). V was shortened by 1 base and J by 4 bases, with 11 bases between the two germline ends. The CDR3 is 15 residues long. Germline CDR1 is LNHDA and CDR2 is SQIVND (reference sequence). Written as DNA, the CDR3 is TGTGCCAGTAGTATAGTTAGGGACACGAATCAGCCCCAGCATTTT. Residues: CASSIVRDTNQPQHF.